The rows below give T cell receptor beta chains drawn from one sample of a study of molecular identifiers for immune sequencing clone quantification. TCRdb redid the calling of the PCR reads with MiXCR, one entry per CDR3 protein. Of a few hundred thousand distinct CDR3 sequences detected, around 25% appear once; the ten largest clones hold just over 0.75%. The sample was naive CD8+ T cells from blood, with Jurkat cell RNA spiked in. The receptors were gathered from a human donor in good health. Some libraries in this study had Jurkat cell RNA spiked in. Each CDR3 is given with its conserved first and last residue. D genes are given only for firm matches. Clone size, where shown, is once, few, many, or a class for clones that have expanded.

len: 14
j_gene: TRBJ2-7
v_gene: TRBV6-5
d_gene: .
abundance: .
CDR3nt: TGTGCCAGCAGTTCCCCGGGACTCCAAGACGAGCAGTACTTC
CDR3aa: CASSSPGLQDEQYF

len: 17
j_gene: TRBJ1-1
v_gene: TRBV4-3
d_gene: .
abundance: many
CDR3nt: TGCGCCAGCAGCCAAGATCTGGATCGGCGGATGAACACTGAAGCTTTCTTT
CDR3aa: CASSQDLDRRMNTEAFF

len: 17
j_gene: TRBJ1-1
v_gene: TRBV14
d_gene: .
abundance: .
CDR3nt: TGTGCCAGCAGCCACGGGACACGGTCTCTTATGAACACTGAAGCTTTCTTT
CDR3aa: CASSHGTRSLMNTEAFF

len: 17
j_gene: TRBJ1-2
v_gene: TRBV13
d_gene: .
abundance: .
CDR3nt: TGTGCCAGCAGCTTAGGTGCAGCGGCTTACCATAACTATGGCTACACCTTC
CDR3aa: CASSLGAAAYHNYGYTF

len: 13
j_gene: TRBJ1-1
v_gene: TRBV13
d_gene: .
abundance: .
CDR3nt: TGTGCCAGCAGCTTAGGTCCGCCCACTGCCGCTTTCTTT
CDR3aa: CASSLGPPTAAFF

len: 15
j_gene: TRBJ1-6
v_gene: TRBV6-5
d_gene: TRBD1
abundance: few
CDR3nt: TGTGCCAGCACCCAACGACAGGGTCTAAATTCACCCCTCCACTTT
CDR3aa: CASTQRQGLNSPLHF

len: 13
j_gene: TRBJ2-5
v_gene: TRBV19
d_gene: TRBD1
abundance: .
CDR3nt: TGTGCCAGTAGTTCGACAGGGGGAAAGACCCAGTACTTC
CDR3aa: CASSSTGGKTQYF

len: 16
j_gene: TRBJ2-5
v_gene: TRBV7-9
d_gene: TRBD2
abundance: .
CDR3nt: TGCGCCAGCAGCTTAGCCGGGACTAGCGGGGAGGAGACCCAGTACTTC
CDR3aa: CASSLAGTSGEETQYF

len: 13
j_gene: TRBJ1-5
v_gene: TRBV12-2
d_gene: .
abundance: .
CDR3nt: TGTGCAAGTCGCCAGCGGAGCAATCAGCCCCAGCATTTT
CDR3aa: CASRQRSNQPQHF

len: 12
j_gene: TRBJ1-1
v_gene: TRBV5-5
d_gene: .
abundance: few
CDR3nt: TGTGCCAGACAGGGTGCAAACACTGAAGCTTTCTTT
CDR3aa: CARQGANTEAFF

len: 13
j_gene: TRBJ1-5
v_gene: TRBV27
d_gene: .
abundance: .
CDR3nt: TGTGCCAGCAGTTTGGGGACAAGGCAGCCCCAGCATTTT
CDR3aa: CASSLGTRQPQHF

len: 15
j_gene: TRBJ2-7
v_gene: TRBV12-5
d_gene: .
abundance: .
CDR3nt: TGTGCTAGTGGTCTCGCTACGGCAGGGCGCTACGAGCAGTACTTC
CDR3aa: CASGLATAGRYEQYF

len: 16
j_gene: TRBJ2-1
v_gene: TRBV5-6
d_gene: .
abundance: .
CDR3nt: TGTGCCAGCAGCTTGGATTCTGGAGACAGCCGCAATGAGCAGTTCTTC
CDR3aa: CASSLDSGDSRNEQFF

len: 14
j_gene: TRBJ1-1
v_gene: TRBV9
d_gene: .
abundance: few
CDR3nt: TGTGCCAGCAGCGTAGAACTGGCCGACACTGAAGCTTTCTTT
CDR3aa: CASSVELADTEAFF

len: 15
j_gene: TRBJ2-3
v_gene: TRBV12-3/TRBV12-4
d_gene: .
abundance: many
CDR3nt: TGTGCCAGCAGTTTAGCTATGGGTCCGAGTGCCCCCCAGTATTTT
CDR3aa: CASSLAMGPSAPQYF

len: 14
j_gene: TRBJ2-3
v_gene: TRBV5-1
d_gene: .
abundance: many
CDR3nt: TGCGCCAGCAGCGAAACTACCTTCACAGATACGCAGTATTTT
CDR3aa: CASSETTFTDTQYF

len: 14
j_gene: TRBJ1-6
v_gene: TRBV4-3
d_gene: .
abundance: many
CDR3nt: TGCGCCAGCAGCCAAGAAAACCTCCGTTCACCCCTCCACTTT
CDR3aa: CASSQENLRSPLHF

len: 14
j_gene: TRBJ2-7
v_gene: TRBV20-1
d_gene: .
abundance: .
CDR3nt: TGCAGTGCTAGAGATAGACAGGGACTCTACGAGCAGTACTTC
CDR3aa: CSARDRQGLYEQYF